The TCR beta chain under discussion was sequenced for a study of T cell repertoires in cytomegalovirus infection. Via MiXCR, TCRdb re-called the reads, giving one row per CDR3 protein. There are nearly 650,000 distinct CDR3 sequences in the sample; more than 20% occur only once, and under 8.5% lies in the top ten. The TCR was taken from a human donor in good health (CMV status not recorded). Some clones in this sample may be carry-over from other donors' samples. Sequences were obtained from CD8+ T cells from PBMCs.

The CDR3 DNA reads as TGTGCCAGCAGCCAAGTGACCACTGAAGCTTTCTTT. Translating it yields CASSQVTTEAFF. The chain uses TRBV14 and TRBJ1-1; D not resolved. The germline V gene has CDR1 SGHDN and CDR2 FVKESK. The CDR3 runs 12 residues. The V end lost 1 base, the J end lost 4 bases, and 4 bases lay between the germline ends.